In its sample, the clone carrying this TCR beta chain was seen many times. As yet, its antigen is unknown. The V gene's germline CDR1 is SNHLY and CDR2 FYNNEI. The CDR3 totals 14 residues. V gave up 7 bases and J gave up 1 base, with 8 bases separating them. The data originate from a study of Graves' ophthalmopathy and Graves' hyperthyroidism. Study-wide points: Clonotypes were expanded in thyroid at above 0.001 frequency, and most also appeared in blood.

The sequenced template was RNA, covering the TCR beta CDR3 region. Second-round multiplex PCR came after a first-round RT-PCR that employed HTBI primers. TCRdb processed the multiplex PCR reads anew with MiXCR; each CDR3 protein has one entry. In the table there are approximately 540,000 distinct CDR3 sequences, about two fifths of which are singletons. The source is an adult man with Graves' hyperthyroidism. Material: peripheral blood or thyroid tissue (not recorded which). The chain employs TRBV2 and TRBJ2-6; D gene ambiguous. Written as DNA, the CDR3 is TGTGCCAGCACTTGTGCGTCTGGGGCCAACGTCCTGACTTTC. This translates into CASTCASGANVLTF.